A single sample gave rise to the 22 T cell receptor beta chains below, sequenced in a study of T cell changes during pregnancy in multiple sclerosis. Measured with immunoSEQ multiplex PCR; TCRdb has only the in-frame clones, and not every one. The data hold 65,000 to 90,000 clones, with roughly nine tenths observed a single time. Source: PBMCs, taken in the first trimester of pregnancy. These receptors came from a female donor in good health, serving as a control in a pregnancy study. Some clones in this sample may be carry-over from other donors' samples.

The V gene is TRBV2, the J gene TRBJ2-3, with D possibly TRBD2 on 5 matching bases. V gave up 6 bases and J gave up 5 bases, with 9 bases separating them. Germline V gives CDR1 SNHLY, CDR2 FYNNEI. CDR3 length: 12 residues. The CDR3 sequence: CASSPRGDTQYF. The CDR3 nucleotides read TGTGCCAGCAGCCCCCGGGGAGATACGCAGTATTTT. Full variable domain (outside the CDR3, taken from reference TRBV2 and TRBJ2-3): EPEVTQTPSHQVTQMGQEVILRCVPISNHLYFYWYRQILGQKVEFLVSFYNNEISEKSEIFDDQFSVERPDGSNFTLKIRSTKLEDSAMYFCASSPRGDTQYFGPGTRLTVL.

This clone appeared a single time. V usage is TRBV11-2 and J usage is TRBJ2-2, with D perhaps TRBD2 (6 bases). This CDR3 has 16 residues. Trimming shortened V by 5 bases and J by 7 bases, and 20 bases separated the two germline ends. Germline CDR1 and CDR2: SGHAT and FQNNGV. CDR3 in DNA: TGTGCCAGCAGCATATCTCCGGGACTTTATCTCGGGGAGCTGTTTTTT. Translating it yields CASSISPGLYLGELFF.

The chain is built from TRBV28 and TRBJ2-2, with 9 positions matching TRBD2. The germline V gene encodes CDR1 MDHEN and CDR2 SYDVKM. The CDR3 spans 16 residues. The V gene end was trimmed by 6 bases and the J gene end by 6 bases; junction bases not matched to a gene: 11. The CDR3 DNA sequence: TGTGCCAGCAGATATGATAGCGGGAGATGGGCCGGGGAGCTGTTTTTT. Its protein product is CASRYDSGRWAGELFF.

The CDR3 region has the DNA TGTGCCAGCAGCTATAGCCCGCGGGGGGCCGGGGAGACCCAGTACTTC. It codes for CASSYSPRGAGETQYF. The V and J genes are TRBV7-3 and TRBJ2-5, with 8 bases identical to TRBD2. The V gene's germline CDR1 is SGHTA and CDR2 FQGTGA. This CDR3 has 16 amino acids. The ends lost 4 bases at V and 5 bases at J; junction bases unmatched: 12.

This sequence joins TRBV25-1 and TRBJ2-5; D perhaps matches TRBD1 (6 bases). The V gene's germline CDR1 is MGHDK and CDR2 SYGVNS. V shed 6 bases and J shed 2 bases, with 13 bases lying between them. CDR3 size: 14 residues. CDR3 sequence reads: CASRQGYPQETQYF. The CDR3 bases are TGTGCCAGCAGACAGGGTTACCCACAAGAGACCCAGTACTTC.

The chain couples TRBV27 to TRBJ2-5; 11 bases are shared with TRBD2. V lost 2 bases, J lost 3 bases, and 8 bases stayed unmatched. Germline-derived CDR1 and CDR2 are MNHEY and SMNVEV (reference sequence). CDR3 size: 17 residues. The CDR3 loop is CASSLRLTSGDKETQYF. The CDR3 DNA is TGTGCCAGCAGTTTAAGGTTGACTAGCGGGGACAAAGAGACCCAGTACTTC.

CDR3 sequence (DNA): TGTGCCAGCAGGCCGACAACCAACACCGGGGAGCTGTTTTTT. Translating gives CASRPTTNTGELFF. The chain carries TRBV27 and TRBJ2-2; no clear D gene. Germline-derived CDR1 and CDR2 are MNHEY and SMNVEV (reference sequence). V shed 6 bases and J shed 2 bases, with 10 bases lying between them. The CDR3 extends over 14 amino acids.

This clone has only one observation. V gene TRBV7-9 combines with J gene TRBJ1-5, with 7 positions matching TRBD1. The V gene end was trimmed by 1 base and the J gene end by 4 bases; junction bases not matched to a gene: 10. This CDR3 region has 17 residues. Germline lookup yields CDR1 SEHNR and CDR2 FQNEAQ (reference sequence). The CDR3 DNA is TGTGCCAGCAGCTTAGAGTCCGGGGCAGGGGGTAATCAGCCCCAGCATTTT. Amino acid sequence: CASSLESGAGGNQPQHF.

The rearrangement joins TRBV6-6 to TRBJ2-7, with D possibly TRBD2 on 6 matching bases. V was pared by 2 bases and J by 2 bases, with 10 bases between. In germline, CDR1 is MNHNY, CDR2 SVGAGI (reference sequence). The CDR3 contains 14 residues. Written as DNA, the CDR3 is TGTGCCAGCAGTTACACAGGAGGGACCTACGAGCAGTACTTC. It yields the protein CASSYTGGTYEQYF.

The rearrangement joins TRBV21-1 to TRBJ2-1; the table's D call, TRBD2, has no DNA check behind it. TRBV21-1 is shown as a pseudogene. The CDR3 runs 18 residues. The CDR3 DNA sequence: TGTGCCAGCATCAATGAAGACCGGGACTCAAGACTCAATGTGGAGCAGTTCTTC. This gives the protein CASINEDRDSRLNVEQFF.

This clone showed up just a few times. The genes are TRBV19 and TRBJ1-1; D gene ambiguous. V lost 3 bases and J 4 bases, leaving 9 bases between the germline ends. The length of the CDR3 is 13 residues. Germline assignment: CDR1 LNHDA and CDR2 SQIVND (reference sequence). CDR3 protein: CASSIPGSTEAFF. CDR3 coding DNA: TGTGCCAGTAGTATCCCGGGGAGCACTGAAGCTTTCTTT. The full variable domain, with the rest looked up from reference TRBV19 and TRBJ1-1, is DGGITQSPKYLFRKEGQNVTLSCEQNLNHDAMYWYRQDPGQGLRLIYYSQIVNDFQKGDIAEGYSVSREKKESFPLTVTSAQKNPTAFYLCASSIPGSTEAFFGQGTRLTVV.

The rearrangement joins TRBV6-6 to TRBJ2-3; 10 nucleotides agree with TRBD1. The CDR3 extends over 15 amino acids. The V segment lost 6 bases and the J segment 2 bases; nucleotides outside the gene matches: 5. CDR1 is MNHNY, CDR2 SVGAGI, per germline (reference sequence). CDR3 sequence reads: CASSLGTGDTDTQYF. The CDR3 region has the DNA TGTGCCAGCAGCCTAGGGACAGGGGACACAGATACGCAGTATTTT.

The chain links TRBV28 to TRBJ2-7; D is perhaps TRBD2 (6 bases). The germline V and J ends were trimmed by 3 bases and 6 bases, with 9 bases remaining between them. The CDR3 totals 12 residues. CDR1 MDHEN and CDR2 SYDVKM come from the germline V gene. CDR3 sequence reads: CASSLEGFEQYF. CDR3 DNA sequence: TGTGCCAGCAGTTTGGAGGGCTTCGAGCAGTACTTC. The entire variable domain, with the rest obtained from reference TRBV28 and TRBJ2-7, is as follows: DVKVTQSSRYLVKRTGEKVFLECVQDMDHENMFWYRQDPGLGLRLIYFSYDVKMKEKGDIPEGYSVSREKKERFSLILESASTNQTSMYLCASSLEGFEQYFGPGTRLTVT.

The V and J genes are TRBV10-3 and TRBJ2-7, with 9 bases fitting TRBD1. The junction had 11 bases not matched to a gene; V was cut back by 10 bases and J by 4 bases. Germline V gene sequence: CDR1 ENHRY, CDR2 SYGVKD. The CDR3 runs 14 residues. CDR3 residues: CATFPGTGIYEQYF. CDR3 DNA sequence: TGTGCCACCTTCCCCGGGACAGGGATTTACGAGCAGTACTTC.

The CDR3 protein is CASSSSGTGYEKLFF. CDR3 coding DNA: TGTGCCAGCAGCTCCTCCGGGACAGGGTATGAAAAACTGTTTTTT. This sequence joins TRBV28 and TRBJ1-4; 9 positions match TRBD1. The CDR3 consists of 15 residues. Germline V gives CDR1 MDHEN, CDR2 SYDVKM. The V gene end was trimmed by 6 bases and the J gene end by 6 bases; junction bases not matched to a gene: 8.

This clone was found once. The chain links TRBV6-5 to TRBJ1-5; TRBD1 might be the D (5 bases). The CDR3 spans 13 residues. CDR1 and CDR2 from the germline V gene are MNHEY and SVGAGI. V was clipped by 5 bases and J by 4 bases, with 9 bases between them. DNA of the CDR3: TGTGCCAGCAGTAGACAGCAGAATCAGCCCCAGCATTTT. Translating gives CASSRQQNQPQHF.

The chain is built from TRBV7-8 and TRBJ2-7; 9 bases match TRBD1. J gave up 2 bases and V 0 bases, and 14 bases lay outside the gene matches. Germline assignment: CDR1 SGHVS and CDR2 FQNEAQ. The CDR3 is 19 residues long. The CDR3 loop is CASSLAPGTGRKLAYEQYF. The CDR3 DNA follows: TGTGCCAGCAGCTTAGCCCCCGGGACAGGGAGAAAATTGGCCTACGAGCAGTACTTC.

V gene TRBV19 combines with J gene TRBJ2-7; 9 bases agree with TRBD1. This CDR3 is 14 amino acids long. Trimming cost V 6 bases and J 2 bases; bases outside gene matches: 5. Germline CDR1 is LNHDA and CDR2 is SQIVND (reference sequence). The CDR3 DNA is TGTGCCAGTAGGGGGACAGGGTCGACCTACGAGCAGTACTTC. Protein: CASRGTGSTYEQYF.

The chain carries TRBV20-1 and TRBJ1-1; TRBD1 might be the D (6 bases). Trimming cost V 5 bases and J 11 bases, with 15 bases left between them. The CDR3 extends over 11 amino acids. Germline V gives CDR1 DFQATT, CDR2 SNEGSKA (reference sequence). CDR3 region: CSADGQPTAFF. In DNA, the CDR3 is TGCAGTGCTGACGGACAGCCTACCGCTTTCTTT.

The chain uses TRBV19 and TRBJ1-1, with a weak D call TRBD1 (5 bases). The V gene's germline CDR1 is LNHDA and CDR2 SQIVND (reference sequence). Trimming stripped 5 bases from V and 4 bases from J, with 14 bases between. The CDR3 is 14 residues long. CDR3 nucleotides: TGTGCCAGTAGTCCGGAGCGGGGGTTCACTGAAGCTTTCTTT. This encodes CASSPERGFTEAFF.

The rearrangement joins TRBV7-9 to TRBJ2-1; no clear D. Trimming shortened V by 1 base and J by 7 bases, and 26 bases separated the two germline ends. The CDR3 is 19 residues long. The germline gives CDR1 SEHNR, CDR2 FQNEAQ (reference sequence). Written as DNA, the CDR3 is TGTGCCAGCAGCTTAGTAGCCAAAGGTCCGGCGGCTTTTTGGAATGAGCAGTTCTTC. It specifies CASSLVAKGPAAFWNEQFF.

The rearrangement links TRBV7-9 to TRBJ1-6; a weak D match, TRBD1 (6 bases). The ends were cut back, 1 base at V and 1 base at J, with 11 bases in the middle. Germline-derived CDR1 and CDR2 are SEHNR and FQNEAQ (reference sequence). The CDR3 has 17 residues. The CDR3 reads CASSLVGRGSYNSPLHF. The DNA for the CDR3 is TGTGCCAGCAGCTTAGTAGGGAGGGGGTCCTATAATTCACCCCTCCACTTT.